One and the same sample provided the 29 T cell receptor beta chains below, sequenced in a study of T cells in Graves' hyperthyroidism and ophthalmopathy. RNA transcripts provided the source from which TCR beta CDR3 regions were amplified. During a first-round RT-PCR of the TCR CDR3, the HTBI primer set was used. One entry per CDR3 protein, called by TCRdb with MiXCR from the multiplex PCR reads. Among roughly 600,000 distinct CDR3 sequences listed, roughly 14% were seen once. What was sequenced was blood. These receptors all stem from a woman in her forties or fifties with Graves' ophthalmopathy.

V usage is TRBV20-1 and J usage is TRBJ2-3; a weak D match, TRBD2 (6 bases). The CDR3 has 15 residues. Germline lookup yields CDR1 DFQATT and CDR2 SNEGSKA (reference sequence). The V and J ends lost 3 bases and 0 bases respectively, with 13 bases between them. The CDR3 bases are TGCAGTGCTAGTGCCCTCGCGGGGAGCACAGATACGCAGTATTTT. Its protein is CSASALAGSTDTQYF.

This clonotype has ten or more counts. A read error may account for a junction end that differs from germline. This chain connects TRBV18 to TRBJ2-3; 8 bases are a match to TRBD2. The CDR3 has 18 amino acids. Germline CDR1 reads KGHSH; CDR2 reads LQKENI. The CDR3, as DNA: TGTGCCAGCTCGCCACGCGGGGGTACTAGCGGAATTGGGAATACGCAGTATTTT. Its translation: CASSPRGGTSGIGNTQYF.

This clonotype was seen more than once but under ten times. This chain links TRBV4-3 with TRBJ2-1, with 8 bases lining up with TRBD2. The CDR3 is 13 residues long. V dropped 0 bases and J dropped 12; count of bases not matched to a gene: 4. Germline V lookup: CDR1 LGHNA, CDR2 YSLEER. Written as DNA, the CDR3 is TGCGCCAGCAGCCAAGAGGAACTAGCGGTGCAGTTCTTC. Translating it yields CASSQEELAVQFF.

This clonotype was detected many times. CDR3 amino acids: CASSYPTTGGDQETQYF. The CDR3 DNA reads as TGTGCCAGCAGTTACCCCACGACAGGGGGAGATCAAGAGACCCAGTACTTC. The chain employs TRBV6-5 and TRBJ2-5; 9 bases align to TRBD1. The junction had 9 bases not matched to a gene; V was cut back by 2 bases and J by 2 bases. CDR1 is MNHEY, CDR2 SVGAGI, per germline. CDR3 length equals 17 residues.

This clonotype occurred many times. V and J are TRBV20-1 and TRBJ1-5; TRBD1 is a possible D gene (5 bases). The V gene's germline CDR1 is DFQATT and CDR2 SNEGSKA (reference sequence). This CDR3 contains 17 residues. V was shortened by 4 bases and J by 6 bases, with 25 bases between the two germline ends. The CDR3 spells CSATGRRVGEIGQPQHF. CDR3 sequence (DNA): TGCAGTGCTACGGGACGTCGGGTGGGGGAGATCGGTCAGCCCCAGCATTTT.

This clonotype occurred a few times. J is TRBJ2-7 and V is TRBV20-1; 9 positions match TRBD2. The CDR3 runs to 15 residues. Trimming took 5 bases from V and 0 from J; bases not matched to a gene: 8. Germline V gives CDR1 DFQATT, CDR2 SNEGSKA (reference sequence). Here the CDR3 reads CSAGKTSGVSYEQYF. The CDR3 coding sequence is TGCAGTGCTGGGAAGACTAGCGGCGTCTCCTACGAGCAGTACTTC.

This clonotype appeared many times. The rearrangement links TRBV20-1 to TRBJ2-3; 7 bases align to TRBD2. The CDR3 is 15 amino acids. Germline-derived CDR1 and CDR2 are DFQATT and SNEGSKA (reference sequence). The junction had 7 bases not matched to a gene; V was cut back by 3 bases and J by 1 base. This CDR3 reads CSASLAEPRTDTQYF. The CDR3 DNA follows: TGCAGTGCTAGTCTAGCGGAACCACGCACAGATACGCAGTATTTT.

This clonotype was seen many times. This chain links TRBV24-1 with TRBJ2-7; 8 nucleotides match TRBD2. Losses at the gene ends were 5 bases for V and 1 base for J; bases not matched to a gene: 6. The germline V gene encodes CDR1 KGHDR and CDR2 SFDVKD. This CDR3 has 15 amino acids. The CDR3 is CATSAGGAKSYEQYF. CDR3 nucleotides: TGTGCCACCAGTGCGGGGGGGGCGAAATCCTACGAGCAGTACTTC.

This clonotype was seen at least ten times. The CDR3 reads CASSLVSGLQKETQYF. CDR3 bases: TGTGCCAGCAGCTTAGTCTCGGGACTGCAAAAAGAGACCCAGTACTTC. This chain uses TRBV11-2 with TRBJ2-5; possible D gene TRBD2, 6 bases. There are 16 residues in the CDR3. In germline, CDR1 is SGHAT, CDR2 FQNNGV. The ends were cut back, 1 base at V and 3 bases at J, with 15 bases in the middle.

This clonotype was seen only a few times. V and J are TRBV20-1 and TRBJ2-5; the match to TRBD2 covers 11 bases. Per germline, CDR1 DFQATT and CDR2 SNEGSKA (reference sequence). This CDR3 comprises 17 residues. V gave up 0 bases and J gave up 5 bases; unmatched junction bases: 11. Here the CDR3 reads CSARELFSGRAKETQYF. The CDR3 nucleotides are TGCAGTGCTAGAGAACTTTTTAGCGGGAGGGCCAAGGAGACCCAGTACTTC.

This clonotype occurred a few times. The rearrangement links TRBV11-1 to TRBJ2-3; D not resolved. The germline V and J ends were trimmed by 5 bases and 6 bases, with 24 bases remaining between them. CDR3 length: 17 amino acids. Germline loops: CDR1 SGHAT, CDR2 FQDESV (reference sequence). CDR3 loop: CASSPRVSSLKVDTQYF. The CDR3 nucleotides are TGTGCCAGCAGCCCACGGGTTTCATCCTTAAAGGTGGATACGCAGTATTTT.

There are many counts of this clonotype. The genes are TRBV6-2 or TRBV6-3 and TRBJ2-1; D may be TRBD2 (6 bases). Looked up from germline, CDR1 is MNHEY and CDR2 is SVGEGT. CDR3 length: 15 amino acids. V lost 3 bases to trimming and J lost 3 bases, with 12 bases between them. CDR3 residues: CASSYVVADYNEQFF. CDR3 DNA sequence: TGTGCCAGCAGTTATGTGGTAGCGGACTACAATGAGCAGTTCTTC.

This clonotype was recorded a few times. A read error is possible here, since a much larger clone lies one base away. The chain employs TRBV2 and TRBJ2-5; no reliable D call. V was cut by 5 bases and J by 3 bases, with 13 bases left in between. The germline CDR1 and CDR2 sequences are SNHLY and FYNNEI. CDR3 size: 14 residues. The chain's CDR3 is CASSRMTIEETQYF. The CDR3 region has the DNA TGTGCCAGCAGTCGTATGACGATCGAAGAGACCCAGTACTTC.

The chain has TRBV4-3 and TRBJ1-6; maybe TRBD1 (6 bases). The CDR3 is made up of 16 amino acids. V shed 1 base and J shed 5 bases, with 12 bases lying between them. Germline loops: CDR1 LGHNA, CDR2 YSLEER. CDR3 nucleotides: TGCGCCAGCAGCCAAGCCCGGACAGCGGATAATTCACCCCTCCACTTT. Translated: CASSQARTADNSPLHF.

The chain links TRBV20-1 to TRBJ2-7; D is unclear. The germline V and J ends were trimmed by 6 bases and 3 bases, with 18 bases remaining between them. The CDR3 totals 14 residues. Germline V gene data show CDR1 as DFQATT and CDR2 as SNEGSKA (reference sequence). The CDR3 coding sequence is TGCAGTGCCGCTCGCCGCGGAATACGCTACGAGCAGTACTTC. It codes for CSAARRGIRYEQYF.

This clonotype has a handful of counts. The chain is built from TRBV28 and TRBJ1-4, with a weak D call TRBD1 (5 bases). The V end was cut by 11 bases, the J end by 7 bases, with 14 bases between. Germline V gene sequence: CDR1 MDHEN, CDR2 SYDVKM. The CDR3 extends over 12 amino acids. Here the CDR3 reads CASQDVGEKLFF. The CDR3, as DNA: TGTGCCTCACAGGATGTGGGTGAAAAACTGTTTTTT.

The chain is built from TRBV5-6 and TRBJ2-5; 7 nucleotides align to TRBD1. Germline CDR1 is SGHDT and CDR2 is YYEEEE. CDR3 length equals 15 residues. V lost 4 bases and J lost 2; bases outside the gene matches: 8. CDR3 nucleotide sequence: TGTGCCAGCAGCGCCGCGACAGGGTGGCAAGAGACCCAGTACTTC. It yields the protein CASSAATGWQETQYF.

A few counts support this clonotype. Its ends do not fully match the called genes, so a read error is possible. V usage is TRBV7-3 and J usage is TRBJ2-3; 8 bases are shared with TRBD2. CDR1 SGHTA and CDR2 FQGTGA come from the germline V gene. This CDR3 is 16 amino acids long. Here the CDR3 reads CVSSFTGGVSTDTQYF. The CDR3 coding sequence is TGTGTCAGCAGCTTTACCGGGGGGGTAAGCACAGATACGCAGTATTTT.

This clonotype was counted at least ten times. The chain is built from TRBV4-1 and TRBJ2-1; D gene uncertain. Trimming shortened V by 3 bases and J by 6 bases, and 15 bases separated the two germline ends. This CDR3 comprises 15 residues. Germline V gene data show CDR1 as MGHRA and CDR2 as YSYEKL. CDR3 DNA: TGCGCCAGCAGCCAGTACCATATGGCGGCCAATGAGCAGTTCTTC. As protein: CASSQYHMAANEQFF.

There are many counts of this clonotype. The genes are TRBV7-2 and TRBJ2-7; TRBD1 matches 7 bases. Looked up from germline, CDR1 is SGHTA and CDR2 is FQGNSA. With V trimmed by 4 bases and J by 4 bases, 10 bases remained unmatched. This CDR3 spans 15 amino acids. CDR3 residues: CASSSRQGFRYEQYF. The CDR3 DNA sequence: TGTGCCAGCAGCTCCCGACAGGGCTTTAGGTACGAGCAGTACTTC.

This clonotype came up many times. The V call is TRBV28, the J call TRBJ2-2; D uncertain. CDR3 size: 15 residues. Deletions cut 4 bases from V and 1 base from J, with 10 bases between. Germline values: CDR1 MDHEN, CDR2 SYDVKM. The CDR3 nucleotides read TGTGCCAGCAGTTCCCCTGGTATGAACACCGGGGAGCTGTTTTTT. As protein: CASSSPGMNTGELFF.

This clonotype turned up a few times. With a much larger clone just one base away, this may be a read error. The chain joins TRBV11-2 to TRBJ2-7; D unclear. TRBJ2-1 matches the DNA end more closely, so the J call is doubtful. This CDR3 is 12 amino acids long. Germline values: CDR1 SGHAT, CDR2 FQNNGV. The CDR3 loop reads CASSVDGYEQFF. In DNA, the CDR3 is TGTGCCAGCAGCGTTGACGGATACGAGCAGTTCTTC.

This clonotype was counted at least ten times. This rearrangement joins TRBV7-2 to TRBJ2-1; no reliable D call. Germline values: CDR1 SGHTA, CDR2 FQGNSA. The CDR3 loop spans 16 amino acids. V was trimmed by 0 bases and J by 0 bases, leaving 9 bases between them. In nucleotides, the CDR3 is TGTGCCAGCAGCTTAGCTAGGAGCGCCTCCTACAATGAGCAGTTCTTC. This translates into CASSLARSASYNEQFF. Combining the CDR3 with reference TRBV7-2 and TRBJ2-1 gives the whole variable domain GAGVSQSPSNKVTEKGKDVELRCDPISGHTALYWYRQSLGQGLEFLIYFQGNSAPDKSGLPSDRFSAERTGGSVSTLTIQRTQQEDSAVYLCASSLARSASYNEQFFGPGTRLTVL.

This clonotype was observed many times. The gene calls are TRBV7-3 and TRBJ2-1; 10 bases are shared with TRBD2. Per germline, CDR1 SGHTA and CDR2 FQGTGA. V shed 2 bases, J shed 0 bases, and the junction held 7 bases outside the gene matches. This CDR3 is 18 amino acids long. The CDR3 coding sequence is TGTGCCAGCAGCTTATTCCCTAGCGGGAGCTACTCCTACAATGAGCAGTTCTTC. Translated: CASSLFPSGSYSYNEQFF. Complete variable domain (other parts from reference TRBV7-3 and TRBJ2-1): GAGVSQTPSNKVTEKGKYVELRCDPISGHTALYWYRQSLGQGPEFLIYFQGTGAADDSGLPNDRFFAVRPEGSVSTLKIQRTERGDSAVYLCASSLFPSGSYSYNEQFFGPGTRLTVL.

In its sample, this clonotype was seen a few times. This chain's CDR3 is CASSYRGWTEAFF. In DNA, the CDR3 is TGTGCCAGCAGTTACAGGGGTTGGACTGAAGCTTTCTTT. V and J are TRBV6-5 and TRBJ1-1; D is perhaps TRBD1 (5 bases). Per the germline V gene, CDR1 is MNHEY and CDR2 is SVGAGI. The CDR3 sequence is 13 residues long. V was pared by 2 bases and J by 5 bases, with 9 bases between.

Note on this clonotype: A much larger clonotype is one base distant, so this may be a read error. The chain recombines TRBV6-5 with TRBJ2-7; 7 bases match TRBD1. The CDR3 is made up of 13 amino acids. CDR1 MNHEY and CDR2 SVGAGI come from the germline V gene. After removal of 2 bases from V and 3 bases from J, the junction contained 1 base not matched to a gene. This CDR3 is CASSYGTDYEQYF. CDR3 bases: TGTGCCAGCAGTTACGGGACAGACTACGAGCAGTACTTC.

Ten or more counts support this clonotype. The chain is built from TRBV6-2 or TRBV6-3 and TRBJ1-5; no clear D. There are 14 residues in the CDR3. The germline V gene has CDR1 MNHEY and CDR2 SVGEGT. Trimming took off 2 bases at V and 4 bases at J, with 9 bases between the two ends. CDR3 in amino acids: CASSYRPRNQPQHF. The CDR3 DNA is TGTGCCAGCAGTTACCGCCCGAGGAATCAGCCCCAGCATTTT.

The chain links TRBV18 to TRBJ2-5, with 11 bases matching TRBD1. With 1 base clipped from V and 5 bases from J, the junction kept 0 bases outside the gene matches. The CDR3 spans 14 residues. The germline gives CDR1 KGHSH, CDR2 LQKENI. The CDR3 loop is CASSPRDRGETQYF. The DNA of the CDR3 is TGTGCCAGCTCACCACGGGACAGGGGGGAGACCCAGTACTTC.

This clonotype was detected ten times or more. The V call is TRBV7-9, the J call TRBJ1-2; no definite D call. Germline loops: CDR1 SEHNR, CDR2 FQNEAQ (reference sequence). The germline V and J ends were trimmed by 1 base and 9 bases, with 6 bases remaining between them. This CDR3 has 11 amino acids. For the CDR3, the DNA is TGTGCCAGCAGCTTAGGAGGGAGCTACACCTTC. Encoded protein: CASSLGGSYTF.